Shown below are 5 T cell receptor beta chains from a single sample sequenced in a study of cytomegalovirus exposure and HLA in healthy donors. The PCR made use of 60 Vbeta and 13 Jbeta primers. Sequenced by immunoSEQ multiplex PCR; TCRdb stores in-frame clones only, minus some. Of about 190,000 clones in the sample, 81% are singletons; the top ten hold about 1.8%. The sequencing input was PBMCs. The receptor source for this set is a man aged 18 to 35 in good health and CMV-seronegative.

J is TRBJ2-1 and V is TRBV10-3; tentative D call: TRBD2 (6 bases). With 1 base removed from V and 0 bases from J, the gap between germline ends came to 13 bases. The CDR3 is 17 amino acids. In germline, CDR1 is ENHRY, CDR2 SYGVKD. The CDR3 region has the DNA TGTGCCATCAGTGAGTTCGGGAGTATTCCCTCCTACAATGAGCAGTTCTTC. This gives the protein CAISEFGSIPSYNEQFF.

The chain couples TRBV12-5 to TRBJ1-3; D perhaps matches TRBD1 (5 bases). This CDR3 comprises 13 residues. Germline CDR1 LGHNT, CDR2 FRNRAP. The V end was cut by 7 bases, the J end by 1 base, with 8 bases between. Here the CDR3 reads CASEQESGNTIYF. CDR3 coding DNA: TGTGCTAGTGAACAGGAATCTGGAAACACCATATATTTT.

V is TRBV7-2 and J is TRBJ2-7, with 8 bases aligning to TRBD1. CDR1 is SGHTA, CDR2 FQGNSA, per germline. The V and J ends lost 3 bases and 4 bases, in that order; junction bases with no gene match: 8. The CDR3 is made up of 15 amino acids. The CDR3 region is CASSLARQGLYEQYF. As DNA, the CDR3 is TGTGCCAGCAGCTTGGCTAGACAGGGGTTGTACGAGCAGTACTTC.

This clone showed up just a few times. This likely reflects a read error, since a far larger clone is one base away. This sample also contains other DNA sequences that code for the same CDR3. The chain uses TRBV5-4 and TRBJ2-1, with D tentatively TRBD1 (6 bases). V lost 4 bases and J lost 8, with 13 bases in between. The CDR3 has 13 amino acids. Germline values: CDR1 SGHNT, CDR2 YYREEE (reference sequence). CDR3 DNA sequence: TGTGCCAGCAGCCAAGCAGGGGCTGATGAGCAGTTCTTC. Protein product: CASSQAGADEQFF.

The rearrangement joins TRBV2 to TRBJ1-6; D gene uncertain. The CDR3 has 12 amino acids. CDR1 and CDR2 from the germline V gene are SNHLY and FYNNEI. Trimming took 3 bases from V and 10 from J, leaving 7 bases between them. In DNA, the CDR3 is TGTGCCAGCAGTGAGAGCGGATCACCCCTCCACTTT. Translating gives CASSESGSPLHF.